This T cell receptor (beta chain) is from a study of T cell responses to AZD1222 COVID-19 vaccine. Data came from immunoSEQ multiplex PCR; TCRdb stores just in-frame clones and leaves some out. This table holds about 82,000 clones, 90% found once. Sample: peripheral blood, taken on day 0 of AZD1222 vaccination. This sequence originates from an adult in good health.

CDR3 loop: CASKGKWGSQPQHF. Here the CDR3 DNA reads TGTGCCAGCAAAGGAAAATGGGGGAGCCAGCCCCAGCATTTT. The rearrangement uses TRBV27 and TRBJ1-5; D might be TRBD1 (5 bases). Germline assignment: CDR1 MNHEY and CDR2 SMNVEV (reference sequence). CDR3 length: 14 amino acids. V was pared by 7 bases and J by 7 bases, with 17 bases between.